This TCR beta chain was identified during a study of blood T cell repertoires in COVID-19. Germline V gives CDR1 SGHTA, CDR2 FQGNSA. The CDR3 runs 15 residues. The junction had 2 bases not matched to a gene; V was cut back by 1 base and J by 2 bases. Profiling relied on immunoSEQ multiplex PCR, and the TCRdb table lists in-frame clones only, not all of them. The sample lists roughly 180,000 clones, over 70% occurring once. The rearrangement links TRBV7-2 to TRBJ2-7; 10 bases line up with TRBD2. The source of this sequence is a woman aged 40 to 50 with acute COVID-19. The sequenced material came from PBMCs or T cells enriched from blood (not recorded which). The chain's CDR3 is CASSLGTSGPYEQYF. The CDR3 DNA reads as TGTGCCAGCAGCTTAGGGACTAGCGGACCCTACGAGCAGTACTTC.